These T cell receptor beta chains were read from a single sample in a study of cytomegalovirus exposure and HLA in healthy donors. Method: immunoSEQ multiplex PCR; TCRdb's copy keeps in-frame clones and lacks some. The data contain about 150,000 clones, about 73% of them singletons. Sequencing input: PBMCs. The receptors derive from a man aged 35-49 years in good health and CMV-seropositive. Both conserved end residues are part of each CDR3. Fields, in order: J gene, D gene, V gene, clone size, CDR3 protein, CDR3 DNA. A D gene is named only where the DNA matches it firmly. The size of a clone is reported for some rows only, either as once, few or many, or as a class for expanded clones.

TRBJ1-3,-,TRBV30,-,CAWSVQGIDRNTIYF,TGTGCCTGGAGTGTCCAGGGGATCGATCGAAACACCATATATTTT
TRBJ2-2,-,TRBV5-1,-,CASSSPQGNAGELFF,TGCGCCAGCAGTTCTCCCCAGGGGAACGCCGGGGAGCTGTTTTTT
TRBJ1-2,TRBD1,TRBV2,-,CASSRTDRASNYGYTF,TGTGCCAGCAGCCGAACGGACAGGGCCTCTAACTATGGCTACACCTTC
TRBJ2-2,TRBD1,TRBV7-2,-,CASSSETGNTGELFF,TGTGCCAGCAGCTCGGAGACAGGGAATACCGGGGAGCTGTTTTTT
TRBJ2-7,TRBD1,TRBV6-5,-,CASSYLGQGQIEQYF,TGTGCCAGCAGTTACTTGGGACAGGGTCAAATCGAGCAGTACTTC
TRBJ2-7,TRBD2,TRBV9,-,CASSLWASGSLYEQYF,TGTGCCAGCAGCCTGTGGGCTAGCGGGAGTCTCTACGAGCAGTACTTC
TRBJ1-1,-,TRBV10-3,-,CAISEPGESNTEAFF,TGTGCCATCAGTGAACCGGGAGAATCGAACACTGAAGCTTTCTTT
TRBJ2-7,TRBD2,TRBV7-2,-,CASRLAGGLRQYF,TGTGCCAGCAGACTAGCGGGAGGGTTAAGACAGTACTTC
TRBJ1-2,-,TRBV5-4,-,CASSPGGWYGYTF,TGTGCCAGCAGCCCCGGGGGTTGGTATGGCTACACCTTC
TRBJ1-4,TRBD1,TRBV27,few,CASSKTGNEKLFF,TGTGCCAGCAGTAAGACAGGGAATGAAAAACTGTTTTTT
TRBJ2-3,TRBD1,TRBV7-8,once,CASSLVGQTDTQYF,TGTGCCAGCAGCTTAGTGGGACAGACAGATACGCAGTATTTT
TRBJ2-3,TRBD1,TRBV7-2,-,CASSVDRVTDTQYF,TGTGCCAGCAGTGTAGACAGGGTCACAGATACGCAGTATTTT
TRBJ2-5,-,TRBV7-7,-,CASSLGGSPQETQYF,TGTGCCAGCAGCTTAGGAGGCAGCCCTCAAGAGACCCAGTACTTC
TRBJ2-7,-,TRBV20-1,once,CSASWPEQYF,TGCAGTGCTAGTTGGCCCGAGCAGTACTTC
TRBJ1-2,-,TRBV14,-,CASSDISGYYGYTF,TGTGCCAGCAGCGACATTTCAGGGTACTATGGCTACACCTTC
TRBJ1-1,TRBD1,TRBV2,once,CASTTQTGVNTEAFF,TGTGCCAGCACAACCCAGACAGGGGTGAACACTGAAGCTTTCTTT
TRBJ2-7,TRBD1,TRBV2,-,CASKGRGNRGHTYEQYF,TGTGCCAGTAAAGGACGGGGCAACAGGGGACATACCTACGAGCAGTACTTC
TRBJ1-2,TRBD1,TRBV27,-,CASSLGQGNGYTF,TGTGCCAGCAGTTTGGGACAGGGGAATGGCTACACCTTC
TRBJ2-7,-,TRBV7-2,-,CASRPRDPYEQYF,TGTGCCAGCAGACCTCGGGATCCCTACGAGCAGTACTTC
TRBJ2-3,TRBD2,TRBV12-5,-,CASGFLISREAGGSTDTQYF,TGTGCTAGTGGTTTTCTCATATCTCGGGAGGCGGGAGGGAGCACAGATACGCAGTATTTT
TRBJ2-7,-,TRBV28,-,CASSPRQVHPYEQYF,TGTGCCAGCAGTCCGCGACAGGTCCATCCCTACGAGCAGTACTTC
TRBJ2-5,-,TRBV21-1,-,CASSIKVKREALEETQYF,TGTGCCAGCAGCATTAAAGTGAAGCGGGAGGCATTGGAAGAGACCCAGTACTTC
TRBJ2-2,-,TRBV2,few,CASSGVYEADTGELFF,TGTGCCAGCAGTGGGGTATACGAAGCGGACACCGGGGAGCTGTTTTTT
TRBJ1-5,-,TRBV6-5,-,CASSYWGGDSNQPQHF,TGTGCCAGCAGTTACTGGGGAGGAGATAGCAATCAGCCCCAGCATTTT
TRBJ1-1,-,TRBV18,-,CASSPPAGWNTEAFF,TGTGCCAGCTCACCCCCCGCGGGCTGGAACACTGAAGCTTTCTTT
TRBJ2-1,TRBD1,TRBV7-6,few,CASSWGQSLVNEQFF,TGTGCCAGCAGCTGGGGACAGTCGCTGGTCAATGAGCAGTTCTTC
TRBJ1-2,-,TRBV6-6,-,CASTTNRVNNYGYTF,TGTGCCAGCACGACAAACAGGGTTAATAACTATGGCTACACCTTC
TRBJ2-4,-,TRBV6-5,-,CASGTGMGAKNIQYF,TGTGCCAGCGGAACAGGGATGGGGGCCAAAAACATTCAGTACTTC
TRBJ1-4,-,TRBV9,-,CASSAGATNEKLFF,TGTGCCAGCAGCGCAGGGGCAACTAATGAAAAACTGTTTTTT
TRBJ2-7,TRBD2,TRBV7-6,-,CASSPKASGSSYEQYF,TGTGCCAGCAGCCCTAAGGCTAGCGGGAGTAGCTACGAGCAGTACTTC
TRBJ1-5,TRBD1,TRBV28,few,CASSSLDRGGNQPQHF,TGTGCCAGCAGTTCCTTAGACAGGGGTGGCAATCAGCCCCAGCATTTT
TRBJ2-2,TRBD2,TRBV18,-,CASSREGVRTGELFF,TGTGCCAGCTCACGGGAGGGAGTAAGGACCGGGGAGCTGTTTTTT
TRBJ2-5,-,TRBV20-1,-,CSNLERETQYF,TGCAGTAACCTCGAGAGAGAGACCCAGTACTTC
TRBJ2-3,TRBD2,TRBV9,-,CASSVSNGRGQDTQYF,TGTGCCAGCAGCGTAAGTAACGGGAGGGGCCAAGATACGCAGTATTTT
TRBJ2-7,TRBD1,TRBV5-4,-,CASSFGQGRDEQYF,TGTGCCAGCAGTTTTGGACAGGGAAGGGATGAGCAGTACTTC
TRBJ2-7,-,TRBV7-9,-,CASSSLGYEQYF,TGTGCCAGCAGTTCTCTAGGTTACGAGCAGTACTTC
TRBJ1-1,TRBD1,TRBV13,-,CASSSDRVAFF,TGTGCCAGCAGCTCGGACAGGGTGGCTTTCTTT
TRBJ2-7,TRBD2,TRBV4-3,-,CASSQATSGNYEQYF,TGCGCCAGCAGCCAGGCGACTAGCGGGAATTACGAGCAGTACTTC
TRBJ2-5,TRBD2,TRBV18,-,CASSPSSAWTSRETQYF,TGTGCCAGCTCACCAAGTTCGGCATGGACTAGCCGGGAGACCCAGTACTTC
TRBJ1-5,-,TRBV6-5,-,CASSPRVSGQPQHF,TGTGCCAGCAGCCCCCGTGTGTCAGGTCAGCCCCAGCATTTT
TRBJ1-2,-,TRBV4-3,-,CASSQELDSNYGYTF,TGCGCCAGCAGCCAAGAGCTTGACAGCAACTATGGCTACACCTTC
TRBJ2-7,TRBD2,TRBV6-6,-,CASSYARTSGPYEQYF,TGTGCCAGCAGTTACGCCCGGACTAGCGGACCCTACGAGCAGTACTTC
TRBJ1-5,TRBD1,TRBV19,-,CASSRRQGAPGLSQPQHF,TGTGCCAGTAGTAGGCGACAGGGGGCGCCGGGACTATCTCAGCCCCAGCATTTT
TRBJ2-3,-,TRBV19,-,CASSIGPGLLGTDTQYF,TGTGCCAGTAGTATCGGCCCAGGGCTCTTGGGCACAGATACGCAGTATTTT
TRBJ2-7,TRBD2,TRBV6-1,medium-sized,CASGRELAGSHEQYF,TGTGCCAGCGGAAGGGAACTAGCGGGAAGCCACGAGCAGTACTTC
TRBJ1-5,-,TRBV27,-,CASSPQGQWNQPQHF,TGTGCCAGCAGTCCGCAAGGACAGTGGAATCAGCCCCAGCATTTT
TRBJ2-1,TRBD2,TRBV7-3,few,CASSSRRTSGRASDEQFF,TGTGCCAGCAGCTCACGCCGGACTAGCGGGAGGGCGAGCGATGAGCAGTTCTTC
TRBJ2-2,-,TRBV7-6,-,CASSLVTVTGELFF,TGTGCCAGCAGCCTAGTGACAGTCACCGGGGAGCTGTTTTTT
TRBJ2-1,TRBD1,TRBV6-5,-,CASSYPDRVDEQFF,TGTGCCAGCAGTTACCCCGACAGGGTCGATGAGCAGTTCTTC
TRBJ2-1,TRBD2,TRBV5-8,-,CASSSYSGRWTNEQFF,TGTGCCAGCAGCTCGTATAGCGGGAGATGGACGAATGAGCAGTTCTTC
TRBJ2-1,TRBD2,TRBV27,-,CASSLRRTGTSGYNEQFF,TGTGCCAGCAGTTTGCGCCGTACCGGGACTAGCGGATACAATGAGCAGTTCTTC
TRBJ2-3,TRBD2,TRBV4-1,-,CASSQVTSGISTDTQYF,TGCGCCAGCAGCCAAGTGACTAGCGGGATTAGCACAGATACGCAGTATTTT